This TCR beta chain was recovered during a study of cytotoxic CD8 clonotypes in ibrutinib-treated CLL. The repertoire was sequenced with immunoSEQ multiplex PCR; TCRdb's copy has only in-frame clones and lacks some. This sample has about 80,000 clones; roughly 77% occur once, and the top ten carry roughly 5%. Libraries of TCR beta were made from 1.5 to 2 micrograms of genomic DNA that came from cryopreserved PBMCs. Material: PBMCs, obtained after 12 months of ibrutinib treatment. The source of this sequence is a human donor with chronic lymphocytic leukemia.

The CDR3 DNA reads as TGTGCCAGCAGCGCCCCCGGGACTGGGGGAGACATTCAGTACTTC. Its translation: CASSAPGTGGDIQYF. The chain combines TRBV7-2 with TRBJ2-4; D possibly corresponds to TRBD2 (6 bases). The CDR3 is 15 amino acids. V was clipped by 5 bases and J by 8 bases, with 19 bases between them. The germline V gene has CDR1 SGHTA and CDR2 FQGNSA.